The 16 T cell receptor beta chains given below trace back to one sample, sequenced in a study of T cells in localized non-small cell lung cancer. Only in-frame clones appear in the TCRdb table, and some are missing; sequencing was by immunoSEQ multiplex PCR. This sample carries roughly 25,000 clones, approximately 83% of them seen once, and the ten largest clones take about 5.3%. The sequences come from peripheral blood, collected before any cancer treatment. These receptors were taken from a male donor older than 55 with stage II squamous cell lung carcinoma.

This clone was seen once. The chain uses TRBV19 and TRBJ2-3; D unclear. The CDR3 is made up of 14 amino acids. CDR1 is LNHDA and CDR2 is SQIVND in the germline V gene (reference sequence). The V end was cut by 1 base, the J end by 3 bases, with 8 bases between. The CDR3 loop reads CASSIVPKTDTQYF. CDR3 in DNA: TGTGCCAGTAGTATAGTTCCCAAAACAGATACGCAGTATTTT. Supplemented by reference TRBV19 and TRBJ2-3, the full variable domain reads DGGITQSPKYLFRKEGQNVTLSCEQNLNHDAMYWYRQDPGQGLRLIYYSQIVNDFQKGDIAEGYSVSREKKESFPLTVTSAQKNPTAFYLCASSIVPKTDTQYFGPGTRLTVL.

The rearrangement uses TRBV5-4 and TRBJ2-5; D possibly corresponds to TRBD2 (5 bases). This CDR3 region has 14 residues. CDR1 and CDR2 from the germline V gene are SGHNT and YYREEE (reference sequence). Trimming shortened V by 2 bases and J by 4 bases, and 12 bases separated the two germline ends. The DNA for the CDR3 is TGTGCCAGCAGCTTTAGCGCTAACGCAGAGACCCAGTACTTC. Protein product: CASSFSANAETQYF.

This chain links TRBV27 with TRBJ1-2; tentatively, D is TRBD1 (6 bases). The CDR3 has 14 amino acids. Trimming left V 3 bases short and J 2 bases short, with 10 bases between. Germline V gives CDR1 MNHEY, CDR2 SMNVEV (reference sequence). CDR3: CASSFAGANYGYTF. The CDR3 DNA reads as TGTGCCAGCAGTTTTGCAGGGGCAAACTATGGCTACACCTTC.

The chain joins TRBV7-2 to TRBJ2-3; the D call may be TRBD1 or TRBD2 (5 bases each). V was cut by 4 bases and J by 2 bases, with 19 bases left in between. CDR1 and CDR2 from the germline V gene are SGHTA and FQGNSA. The CDR3 extends over 17 amino acids. For the CDR3, the DNA is TGTGCCAGCAGCTCCCCTAGAAGGGACCCAACCACAGATACGCAGTATTTT. The encoded protein is CASSSPRRDPTTDTQYF.

CDR3 in DNA: TGTGCCAGTAGTTTCCGACTCGGACAGGGTGGGGGAAACACTGAAGCTTTCTTT. It yields the protein CASSFRLGQGGGNTEAFF. The chain carries TRBV19 and TRBJ1-1; the match to TRBD1 covers 8 bases. This CDR3 is 18 amino acids long. Germline V gene data show CDR1 as LNHDA and CDR2 as SQIVND (reference sequence). The J segment lost 2 bases and the V segment lost 5 bases, leaving 16 bases of the junction unmatched.

V gene TRBV19 combines with J gene TRBJ2-3, with 10 bases aligning to TRBD2. Losses at the gene ends were 0 bases for V and 2 bases for J; bases not matched to a gene: 5. Germline-derived CDR1 and CDR2 are LNHDA and SQIVND (reference sequence). The CDR3 has 17 residues. The chain's CDR3 is CASSIDPSGSATDTQYF. The CDR3 DNA reads TGTGCCAGTAGTATAGACCCTAGCGGGAGTGCCACAGATACGCAGTATTTT.

The chain combines TRBV21-1 with TRBJ2-7; TRBD2, as called in the table, went unchecked against the DNA. TRBV21-1 is a documented pseudogene. The CDR3 has 15 amino acids. The CDR3 nucleotides are TGTGCCAGCAGCAAAGTGAGACTAGCGTACTACGAGCAGTACTTC. It encodes CASSKVRLAYYEQYF.

This clone was detected only once. The J gene is TRBJ2-3, the V gene TRBV5-8, with 7 bases matching TRBD1. Germline-derived CDR1 and CDR2 are SGHTS and YDEGEE. Trimming cost V 5 bases and J 4 bases; bases outside gene matches: 16. The CDR3 consists of 17 residues. CDR3 amino acids: CASSSPDVKGAADTQYF. CDR3 in DNA: TGTGCCAGCAGTTCGCCCGACGTGAAGGGGGCCGCAGATACGCAGTATTTT.

This chain joins TRBV19 and TRBJ1-2; a weak D match, TRBD1 (6 bases). There are 15 residues in the CDR3. Trimming left V 3 bases short and J 0 bases short, with 11 bases between. Germline assignment: CDR1 LNHDA and CDR2 SQIVND (reference sequence). CDR3 in amino acids: CASSMWTATNYGYTF. CDR3 coding DNA: TGTGCCAGTAGTATGTGGACAGCGACTAACTATGGCTACACCTTC.

The chain uses TRBV4-2 and TRBJ1-1; 8 bases agree with TRBD1. Germline values: CDR1 LGHNA, CDR2 YNFKEQ. V shed 8 bases, J shed 7 bases, and the junction held 9 bases outside the gene matches. The CDR3 totals 13 residues. The CDR3 coding sequence is TGTGCCAGCCGCCTCCAGGGGGCGAATGAAGCTTTCTTT. Translation gives CASRLQGANEAFF.

This clone showed up just once. The rearrangement links TRBV13 to TRBJ2-5; maybe TRBD2 (6 bases). This CDR3 has 14 residues. Germline V CDR1 and CDR2: PRHDT, FYEKMQ (reference sequence). Trimming pared 3 bases from V and 5 bases from J, leaving 13 bases between. The CDR3 loop is CASSLYGRGETQYF. DNA for the CDR3: TGTGCCAGCAGCTTGTACGGGAGAGGGGAGACCCAGTACTTC.

CDR3 DNA: TGTGCCACAACTAGCGGGGCTAGCACAGATACGCAGTATTTT. Encoded protein: CATTSGASTDTQYF. The chain recombines TRBV27 with TRBJ2-3, with 10 bases fitting TRBD2. Germline V CDR1 and CDR2: MNHEY, SMNVEV (reference sequence). The CDR3 has 14 amino acids. The V segment lost 10 bases and the J segment 0 bases; nucleotides outside the gene matches: 4.

This clone was observed a few times. The gene calls are TRBV6-6 and TRBJ1-6; 7 nucleotides line up with TRBD1. The length of the CDR3 is 15 residues. Germline CDR1 MNHNY, CDR2 SVGAGI (reference sequence). Trimming removed 6 bases from V and 2 bases from J; junction bases left unmatched: 4. CDR3 nucleotide sequence: TGTGCCAGCAGCCGACAGGGCGCCTATAATTCACCCCTCCACTTT. Its protein is CASSRQGAYNSPLHF.

This chain joins TRBV28 and TRBJ1-3; the D gene is possibly TRBD1 (5 bases). CDR1 MDHEN and CDR2 SYDVKM come from the germline V gene. Trimming removed 2 bases at V and 0 bases at J, with 17 bases between. The length of the CDR3 is 18 residues. The chain's CDR3 is CASSLGTGIRHSGNTIYF. In DNA, the CDR3 is TGTGCCAGCAGTTTAGGTACAGGAATCCGACACTCTGGAAACACCATATATTTT.

The chain has TRBV6-5 and TRBJ2-1, with 8 bases matching TRBD1. V lost 4 bases and J lost 2; bases outside the gene matches: 4. This CDR3 region has 15 residues. CDR1 and CDR2 (germline): MNHEY, SVGAGI. The CDR3 loop reads CASSFTGGTYNEQFF. CDR3 DNA: TGTGCCAGCAGTTTTACAGGGGGTACCTACAATGAGCAGTTCTTC.

The chain joins TRBV15 to TRBJ2-3; D call uncertain. The CDR3 is 15 residues long. V dropped 3 bases and J dropped 0 bases, with 10 bases sitting between them. Germline CDR1 reads LNHNV; CDR2 reads YYDKDF (reference sequence). The CDR3 DNA follows: TGTGCCACCAGCAGGCGGTCGACTAGCACAGATACGCAGTATTTT. It codes for CATSRRSTSTDTQYF.